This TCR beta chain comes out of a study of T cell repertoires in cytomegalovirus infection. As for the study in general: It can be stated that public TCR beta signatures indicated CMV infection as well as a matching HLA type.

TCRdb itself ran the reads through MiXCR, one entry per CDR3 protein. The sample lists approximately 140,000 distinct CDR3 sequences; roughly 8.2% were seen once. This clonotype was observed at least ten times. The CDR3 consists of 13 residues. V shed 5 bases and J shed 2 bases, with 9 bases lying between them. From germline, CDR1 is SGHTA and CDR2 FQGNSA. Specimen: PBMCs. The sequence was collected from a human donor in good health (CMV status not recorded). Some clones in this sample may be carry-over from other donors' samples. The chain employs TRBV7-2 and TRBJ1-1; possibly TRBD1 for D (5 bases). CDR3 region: CASSRGYNTEAFF. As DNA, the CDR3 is TGTGCCAGCAGCAGGGGTTATAACACTGAAGCTTTCTTT.